These 15 T cell receptor beta chains originate from one sample sequenced in a study of CD8 T cells in Susac syndrome. When the RNA was reverse transcribed, random hexamers were used with an input of roughly 0.45 to 1 ug. TCRdb re-called the immunoSEQ multiplex PCR reads through MiXCR, storing one row per CDR3 protein. This sample has 210,000 or so distinct CDR3 sequences, with around nine tenths found just once. The sequenced material came from CD8+ T cells from PBMCs. Receptor source: a human donor with multiple sclerosis.

This chain connects TRBV7-9 to TRBJ2-5, with D unclear. The length of the CDR3 is 14 residues. V was shortened by 4 bases and J by 2 bases, with 11 bases between the two germline ends. CDR1 and CDR2 from the germline V gene are SEHNR and FQNEAQ (reference sequence). CDR3 protein: CASSSRMGQETQYF. In nucleotides, the CDR3 is TGTGCCAGCAGCTCAAGAATGGGACAAGAGACCCAGTACTTC.

This sequence joins TRBV5-4 and TRBJ2-7; D remains unclear. Germline V gene data show CDR1 as SGHNT and CDR2 as YYREEE (reference sequence). The germline V and J ends were trimmed by 3 bases and 5 bases, with 12 bases remaining between them. The CDR3 is made up of 13 amino acids. The CDR3 region has the DNA TGTGCCAGCAGCTCCCCTCCCACCAACGAGCAGTACTTC. It encodes CASSSPPTNEQYF.

CDR3 DNA sequence: TGTGCCAGCAGCCAACCACAGGGGACCACTGAAGCTTTCTTT. Translating gives CASSQPQGTTEAFF. The chain carries TRBV5-8 and TRBJ1-1; TRBD1 matches 7 bases. The V and J ends lost 4 bases and 4 bases, in that order; junction bases with no gene match: 7. Germline-derived CDR1 and CDR2 are SGHTS and YDEGEE. The CDR3 has 14 amino acids.

The V and J genes are TRBV27 and TRBJ1-2; D gene ambiguous. Deletions cut 6 bases from V and 4 bases from J, with 12 bases between. The CDR3 has 13 amino acids. Germline values: CDR1 MNHEY, CDR2 SMNVEV (reference sequence). As DNA, the CDR3 is TGTGCCAGCAGACCGGGCGCCGGCTATGGCTACACCTTC. As protein: CASRPGAGYGYTF.

The CDR3 reads CASSLFPGLAGEANEQFF. CDR3 bases: TGTGCCAGCAGCTTATTCCCGGGACTAGCGGGAGAGGCTAATGAGCAGTTCTTC. The gene calls are TRBV7-6 and TRBJ2-1; 14 positions agree with TRBD2. Trimming at V came to 2 bases and at J to 7 bases, leaving 10 bases not matched to a gene. The CDR3 length is 18 residues. Germline loops: CDR1 SGHVS, CDR2 FNYEAQ.

The genes are TRBV7-9 and TRBJ2-7; unclear D gene. CDR3 length equals 14 residues. V lost 5 bases and J lost 6, with 17 bases in between. CDR1 and CDR2 from the germline V gene are SEHNR and FQNEAQ (reference sequence). As DNA, the CDR3 is TGTGCCAGCAGCCCCGACCGGCCAACCCCCGAGCAGTACTTC. Its translation: CASSPDRPTPEQYF.

This sequence joins TRBV4-3 and TRBJ1-5; a weak D match, TRBD1 (6 bases). V was pared by 3 bases and J by 3 bases, with 12 bases between. The CDR3 has 15 amino acids. The germline CDR1 and CDR2 sequences are LGHNA and YSLEER. For the CDR3, the DNA is TGCGCCAGCAGCCATGTCGCAGGGGACAATCAGCCCCAGCATTTT. Its translation: CASSHVAGDNQPQHF.

This rearrangement joins TRBV12-3 or TRBV12-4 to TRBJ1-1; perhaps TRBD1 as D (6 bases). With 5 bases removed from V and 0 bases from J, the gap between germline ends came to 16 bases. The CDR3 runs 16 residues. This CDR3 reads CASSPFFGGLNTEAFF. For the CDR3, the DNA is TGTGCCAGCAGTCCCTTCTTCGGGGGGCTGAACACTGAAGCTTTCTTT.

The chain recombines TRBV5-1 with TRBJ2-2; no reliable D call. The CDR3 runs 13 residues. Germline assignment: CDR1 SGHRS and CDR2 YFSETQ. V shed 4 bases and J shed 3 bases, with 7 bases lying between them. CDR3 DNA sequence: TGCGCCAGCAGCCCCGCGTACACCGGGGAGCTGTTTTTT. It is translated as CASSPAYTGELFF.

DNA of the CDR3: TGTGCCAGCAGCCAAGGGGCACCCCAGGTGGGCGGCTACACCTTC. Translated, it gives CASSQGAPQVGGYTF. The V and J genes are TRBV7-9 and TRBJ1-2, with D tentatively TRBD1 (5 bases). Germline V CDR1 and CDR2: SEHNR, FQNEAQ (reference sequence). The CDR3 runs 15 residues. V was cut by 5 bases and J by 8 bases, with 21 bases left in between.

The chain employs TRBV7-8 and TRBJ2-7; 7 bases fit TRBD2. The CDR3 covers 15 residues. Germline values: CDR1 SGHVS, CDR2 FQNEAQ. After removal of 0 bases from V and 7 bases from J, the junction contained 9 bases not matched to a gene. The CDR3 reads CASSLAAGSYWEQYF. CDR3 nucleotides: TGTGCCAGCAGCTTAGCAGCGGGGTCTTATTGGGAGCAGTACTTC.

This clonotype was detected only once. The chain employs TRBV29-1 and TRBJ2-2; 7 positions agree with TRBD1. In germline, CDR1 is SQVTM, CDR2 ANQGSEA. After removal of 6 bases from V and 2 bases from J, the junction contained 9 bases not matched to a gene. This CDR3 has 15 amino acids. CDR3 protein: CSVEGATSNTGELFF. CDR3 in DNA: TGCAGCGTCGAGGGGGCGACATCCAACACCGGGGAGCTGTTTTTT.

This chain connects TRBV5-6 to TRBJ1-2, with TRBD1 matching 8 bases. Germline V gene lookup returns CDR1 SGHDT and CDR2 YYEEEE. Losses at the gene ends were 3 bases for V and 7 bases for J; bases not matched to a gene: 8. The CDR3 covers 14 residues. As DNA, the CDR3 is TGTGCCAGCAGCTCCTCATTGACAGGGGCTGGCTACACCTTC. This sequence encodes CASSSSLTGAGYTF.

This rearrangement joins TRBV10-3 to TRBJ1-2, with D unclear. From germline, CDR1 is ENHRY and CDR2 SYGVKD. Trimming cost V 10 bases and J 5 bases, with 20 bases left between them. This CDR3 spans 14 amino acids. The CDR3, as DNA: TGTGCCACCCGAACACCGGACGGGAAGTATGGCTACACCTTC. Amino acid sequence: CATRTPDGKYGYTF.

The V call is TRBV4-2, the J call TRBJ2-2; tentatively, D is TRBD1 (5 bases). The V end was cut by 1 base, the J end by 11 bases, with 11 bases between. Germline lookup yields CDR1 LGHNA and CDR2 YNFKEQ. CDR3 length: 13 residues. The CDR3 coding sequence is TGTGCCAGCAGCCAAGGGGGCCATGACGAGCTGTTTTTT. Translation gives CASSQGGHDELFF.